The next 8 T cell receptor beta chains were all read from a single sample in a study of blood T cells in healthy people across ages. Then a second PCR, running about 6 to 12 cycles, was carried out with a sample-barcoded 5' primer and a J-beta primer mix. One entry per CDR3 protein results from TCRdb running MiXCR on the 5' RACE reads. The sample consists of around 820,000 distinct CDR3 sequences, approximately 25% of them appearing once. This same sample was also taken into another study, of T cells of mothers and their children.

Sequences were obtained from blood. The receptors derive from a boy aged 5-17 years in good health.

The rearrangement links TRBV29-1 to TRBJ1-2, with D possibly matching TRBD1 (6 bases). Germline CDR1 and CDR2: SQVTM and ANQGSEA. Trimming took off 8 bases at V and 4 bases at J, with 11 bases between the two ends. The length of the CDR3 is 11 residues. The CDR3 bases are TGCAGCTTCAGGGGTCTCTATGGCTACACCTTC. As protein: CSFRGLYGYTF.

The V and J genes are TRBV20-1 and TRBJ2-1; D is perhaps TRBD2 (6 bases). V was pared by 5 bases and J by 8 bases, with 16 bases between. CDR3 length: 13 amino acids. Germline CDR1 and CDR2: DFQATT and SNEGSKA (reference sequence). The CDR3 sequence is CSAPGGTRYEQFF. The CDR3 DNA is TGCAGTGCTCCCGGAGGGACCCGCTATGAGCAGTTCTTC.

This clonotype has a handful of counts. The V call is TRBV4-2, the J call TRBJ1-1; D ambiguous. Trimming stripped 0 bases from V and 1 base from J, with 12 bases between. This CDR3 has 16 amino acids. Per germline, CDR1 LGHNA and CDR2 YNFKEQ. The DNA of the CDR3 is TGTGCCAGCAGCCAAGATCGTGACGCAGCGAACACTGAAGCTTTCTTT. Its translation is CASSQDRDAANTEAFF.

V usage is TRBV29-1 and J usage is TRBJ2-1; 7 bases align to TRBD2. The CDR3 consists of 13 residues. From germline, CDR1 is SQVTM and CDR2 ANQGSEA. J was trimmed by 8 bases and V by 7 bases; bases with no gene match: 11. The DNA for the CDR3 is TGCAGCGCCTTAGCGGGCTCTCTGGATGAGCAGTTCTTC. Its protein is CSALAGSLDEQFF.

The rearrangement joins TRBV4-3 to TRBJ2-6; the D gene could be TRBD1 or TRBD2 (5 bases each). This CDR3 spans 16 amino acids. Trimming left V 4 bases short and J 2 bases short, with 12 bases between. Germline V lookup: CDR1 LGHNA, CDR2 YSLEER. CDR3 DNA: TGCGCCAGCAGCCGAGGACGGGGACCTGGGGCCAACGTCCTGACTTTC. Amino acid sequence: CASSRGRGPGANVLTF.

This clonotype was recorded a few times. The chain joins TRBV3-1 to TRBJ2-5, with D perhaps matching TRBD1 (5 bases). From germline, CDR1 is LGHDT and CDR2 YNNKEL (reference sequence). This CDR3 has 16 residues. Deletions cut 4 bases from V and 3 bases from J, with 18 bases between. CDR3 sequence reads: CASSRHPRQPEETQYF. The CDR3 region has the DNA TGTGCCAGCAGCCGACACCCTCGACAGCCAGAAGAGACCCAGTACTTC.

The genes are TRBV15 and TRBJ2-1; D gene uncertain. Looked up from germline, CDR1 is LNHNV and CDR2 is YYDKDF (reference sequence). CDR3 size: 12 residues. V lost 4 bases to trimming and J lost 9 bases, with 10 bases between them. In DNA form, the CDR3 reads TGTGCCACCAGCACCCCTCGGAGTGAGCAGTTCTTC. Translation gives CATSTPRSEQFF.

The V gene is TRBV9, the J gene TRBJ1-2; D is perhaps TRBD1 (6 bases). Germline values: CDR1 SGDLS, CDR2 YYNGEE. Trimming took off 4 bases at V and 6 bases at J, with 16 bases between the two ends. This CDR3 region has 14 residues. This CDR3 reads CASSHEGEIHGYTF. In DNA form, the CDR3 reads TGTGCCAGCAGCCATGAGGGGGAGATTCATGGCTACACCTTC.